The T cell receptor beta chain described here comes from a study of metastatic and nonmetastatic thyroid tumors. In the original analysis: Construction of a distant-metastasis classifier for papillary thyroid cancer relied on CDR3 differences across clinicopathological groups. TCRdb reprocessed the PCR reads using MiXCR. These V and J calls derive from TCRdb rather than the authors' analysis. Of under 45,000 clones in the sample, 35% to 45% were seen once. Thyroid surgery was preceded by no treatment in any patient. Germline CDR1 reads LNHDA; CDR2 reads SQIVND (reference sequence). This CDR3 is built from 16 residues. The V gene end was trimmed by 5 bases and the J gene end by 3 bases; junction bases not matched to a gene: 11.

The rearrangement uses TRBV19 and TRBJ2-3; 7 nucleotides agree with TRBD2. The origin of this receptor is a female donor with papillary thyroid cancer or a benign thyroid nodule (not recorded which). Some clones in this sample may be carry-over from other donors' samples. Sequenced: tumor tissue. The CDR3 sequence is CASSPRGGRWTDTQYF. CDR3 nucleotides: TGTGCCAGTAGTCCCCGGGGAGGGCGATGGACAGATACGCAGTATTTT.